Following are 20 T cell receptor beta chains from one sample sequenced in a study of T-cell memory formation after mild COVID-19. Via MiXCR, TCRdb re-called the 5' RACE reads, giving one row per CDR3 protein. This sample has about 560,000 distinct CDR3 sequences; 15% to 20% occur once, and the top ten carry 8.1%. Sequenced sample: PBMCs or a T cell subset sorted from them (not recorded which). The receptors were gathered from an adult woman who had mild COVID-19 (a few samples of this study predate the infection). Cell type and time point are not known.

Only a few counts were recorded for this clonotype. This rearrangement joins TRBV7-8 to TRBJ1-1; D remains unclear. Trimming cost V 5 bases and J 1 base, with 11 bases left between them. The germline V gene encodes CDR1 SGHVS and CDR2 FQNEAQ. The CDR3 length is 14 residues. CDR3 loop: CASSPRISNTEAFF. In DNA, the CDR3 is TGTGCCAGCAGCCCCAGGATCTCGAACACTGAAGCTTTCTTT.

The gene calls are TRBV13 and TRBJ1-1; 11 positions agree with TRBD1. CDR1 and CDR2 (germline): PRHDT, FYEKMQ (reference sequence). CDR3 length: 16 residues. V shed 5 bases and J 2 bases; nucleotides not matched to a gene: 7. The CDR3 nucleotides are TGTGCCAGCAGCGTTGGACAGGGGGCCGTTAACACTGAAGCTTTCTTT. Encoded protein: CASSVGQGAVNTEAFF.

The chain employs TRBV3-1 and TRBJ1-2; D gene uncertain. The CDR3 runs 13 residues. Trimming removed 3 bases from V and 7 bases from J, with 12 bases in between. Germline CDR1 is LGHDT and CDR2 is YNNKEL (reference sequence). CDR3 DNA: TGTGCCAGCAGCCACCACGGGTCCTCTGGCTACACCTTC. Translation gives CASSHHGSSGYTF. Filled out from reference TRBV3-1 and TRBJ1-2, the complete variable domain reads DTAVSQTPKYLVTQMGNDKSIKCEQNLGHDTMYWYKQDSKKFLKIMFSYNNKELIINETVPNRFSPKSPDKAHLNLHINSLELGDSAVYFCASSHHGSSGYTFGSGTRLTVV.

This clonotype occurred a few times. The rearrangement links TRBV7-3 to TRBJ2-3, with D perhaps TRBD1 (6 bases). Between the trimmed V and J ends, which lost 4 bases and 7 bases, there was a span of 15 bases. The CDR3 consists of 14 residues. CDR1 and CDR2 from the germline V gene are SGHTA and FQGTGA. The CDR3: CASSYTLDSNTQYF. CDR3 DNA: TGTGCCAGCAGCTACACCTTGGACAGCAATACGCAGTATTTT.

The chain carries TRBV20-1 and TRBJ2-7; D not certain. This CDR3 contains 14 residues. Trimming removed 0 bases from V and 5 bases from J, with 14 bases in between. Germline assignment: CDR1 DFQATT and CDR2 SNEGSKA (reference sequence). CDR3 DNA: TGCAGTGCTAGAGAATCGTCAAGGGCAGACGAGCAGTACGTC. Its translation is CSARESSRADEQYV.

The gene calls are TRBV20-1 and TRBJ1-6, with TRBD1 matching 8 bases. The CDR3 is 13 residues long. V was clipped by 6 bases and J by 7 bases; unmatched bases: 5. The germline gives CDR1 DFQATT, CDR2 SNEGSKA (reference sequence). CDR3 DNA: TGCAGTGCCAAGGACAGGGACAATTCACCCCTCCACTTT. It encodes CSAKDRDNSPLHF.

The V gene is TRBV29-1, the J gene TRBJ2-5, with TRBD1 matching 9 bases. J was trimmed by 4 bases and V by 7 bases; bases with no gene match: 10. The CDR3 extends over 14 amino acids. Germline V gene sequence: CDR1 SQVTM, CDR2 ANQGSEA. For the CDR3, the DNA is TGCAGCGGAAAACAGGGGGCGCGGGGAGAGACCCAGTACTTC. Residues: CSGKQGARGETQYF.

V usage is TRBV29-1 and J usage is TRBJ2-1; TRBD2 matches 10 bases. The CDR3 is made up of 13 amino acids. CDR1 and CDR2 from the germline V gene are SQVTM and ANQGSEA. With 8 bases clipped from V and 10 bases from J, the junction kept 11 bases outside the gene matches. The CDR3 DNA reads TGCAGCCTAAATAGCGGGAGGACATCCGAGCAGTTCTTC. Amino acids: CSLNSGRTSEQFF.

This clonotype was observed a few times. This sequence joins TRBV7-9 and TRBJ1-4, with TRBD1 as a possible D gene (6 bases). CDR3 length: 16 amino acids. Trimming removed 5 bases from V and 8 bases from J, with 21 bases in between. The germline CDR1 and CDR2 sequences are SEHNR and FQNEAQ (reference sequence). CDR3 sequence reads: CASSPRGSRDPEKLFF. CDR3 DNA: TGTGCCAGCAGCCCGAGGGGGTCCAGAGATCCGGAAAAACTGTTTTTT.

The rearrangement uses TRBV24-1 and TRBJ1-2; 7 bases are shared with TRBD1. With V trimmed by 5 bases and J by 0 bases, 11 bases remained unmatched. In germline, CDR1 is KGHDR, CDR2 SFDVKD. The CDR3 has 17 residues. For the CDR3, the DNA is TGTGCCACCAGTGGGCCCCCCGGACAGGCAACTAACTATGGCTACACCTTC. It specifies CATSGPPGQATNYGYTF.

This clonotype was seen only a few times. The chain has TRBV7-9 and TRBJ2-1; D gene unclear. The CDR3 is 16 residues long. Trimming stripped 1 base from V and 0 bases from J, with 10 bases between. Germline V gene data show CDR1 as SEHNR and CDR2 as FQNEAQ (reference sequence). The CDR3 protein is CASSLGSVASYNEQFF. The CDR3 DNA reads TGTGCCAGCAGCTTAGGAAGCGTCGCCTCCTACAATGAGCAGTTCTTC.

This clonotype was picked up many times. This chain joins TRBV6-4 and TRBJ1-2, with D perhaps TRBD1 (5 bases). Germline V gene sequence: CDR1 MRHNA, CDR2 SNTAGT. Trimming took off 4 bases at V and 7 bases at J, with 19 bases between the two ends. The CDR3 sequence is 15 residues long. CDR3 nucleotides: TGTGCCAGCAGTGCCGGGCACCCCGGTAGGGGTGGCTACACCTTC. Protein sequence: CASSAGHPGRGGYTF.

CDR3 sequence reads: CSARDLKGTDTQYF. In DNA, the CDR3 is TGCAGTGCTAGAGATCTAAAGGGCACAGATACGCAGTATTTT. The genes are TRBV20-1 and TRBJ2-3; unclear D gene. With 0 bases removed from V and 1 base from J, the gap between germline ends came to 8 bases. Germline-derived CDR1 and CDR2 are DFQATT and SNEGSKA (reference sequence). The CDR3 runs to 14 residues.

In this sample, this clonotype turned up a few times. The V and J genes are TRBV7-2 and TRBJ1-2; D not certain. This CDR3 region has 14 residues. The germline V gene encodes CDR1 SGHTA and CDR2 FQGNSA. Trimming pared 3 bases from V and 5 bases from J, leaving 13 bases between. The CDR3 nucleotides read TGTGCCAGCAGCTTGGATCCCCCAGATTATGGCTACACCTTC. Its protein is CASSLDPPDYGYTF.

This clonotype came up once. The CDR3 DNA follows: TGTGCCAGCTCCCCCCGGGGCGTCGCCGCGGCTAATGAAAAACTGTTTTTT. The encoded protein is CASSPRGVAAANEKLFF. The J gene is TRBJ1-4, the V gene TRBV18; a weak D match, TRBD1 (5 bases). From germline, CDR1 is KGHSH and CDR2 LQKENI. The CDR3 has 17 amino acids. V lost 6 bases to trimming and J lost 3 bases, with 20 bases between them. The whole variable domain, filled in from reference TRBV18 and TRBJ1-4, reads NAGVMQNPRHLVRRRGQEARLRCSPMKGHSHVYWYRQLPEEGLKFMVYLQKENIIDESGMPKERFSAEFPKEGPSILRIQQVVRGDSAAYFCASSPRGVAAANEKLFFGSGTQLSVL.

The genes are TRBV7-9 and TRBJ2-7, with no clear D. The germline CDR1 and CDR2 sequences are SEHNR and FQNEAQ (reference sequence). The germline V and J ends were trimmed by 5 bases and 5 bases, with 7 bases remaining between them. The length of the CDR3 is 11 residues. CDR3 amino acids: CASSGKDEQYF. In DNA, the CDR3 is TGTGCCAGCAGCGGAAAGGACGAGCAGTACTTC. Combining the CDR3 with reference TRBV7-9 and TRBJ2-7 gives the whole variable domain DTGVSQNPRHKITKRGQNVTFRCDPISEHNRLYWYRQTLGQGPEFLTYFQNEAQLEKSRLLSDRFSAERPKGSFSTLEIQRTEQGDSAMYLCASSGKDEQYFGPGTRLTVT.

This clonotype was found a few times. The gene calls are TRBV9 and TRBJ2-7; tentatively, D is TRBD2 (5 bases). Trimming left V 0 bases short and J 3 bases short, with 13 bases between. Per germline, CDR1 SGDLS and CDR2 YYNGEE. CDR3 size: 15 residues. DNA for the CDR3: TGTGCCAGCAGCGTAGGGGCCGGGATCCTCTACGAGCAGTACTTC. It yields the protein CASSVGAGILYEQYF.

The chain couples TRBV29-1 to TRBJ2-1; maybe TRBD2 (7 bases). From germline, CDR1 is SQVTM and CDR2 ANQGSEA. The CDR3 contains 15 residues. The ends were cut back, 3 bases at V and 2 bases at J, with 14 bases in the middle. CDR3: CSVDGGPSPYNEQFF. The DNA of the CDR3 is TGCAGCGTTGACGGGGGGCCCAGCCCCTACAATGAGCAGTTCTTC.

V gene TRBV5-1 combines with J gene TRBJ1-2; 7 positions agree with TRBD1. Per germline, CDR1 SGHRS and CDR2 YFSETQ. CDR3 size: 16 residues. Losses at the gene ends were 0 bases for V and 4 bases for J; bases not matched to a gene: 9. The CDR3 bases are TGCGCCAGCAGCTTGGTGTCCGGACAGGCCTCCTATGGCTACACCTTC. Its protein is CASSLVSGQASYGYTF.

The sample holds a few counts of this clonotype. The V gene is TRBV7-9, the J gene TRBJ2-6; unclear D gene. Trimming stripped 6 bases from V and 0 bases from J, with 6 bases between. The CDR3 consists of 14 residues. Germline values: CDR1 SEHNR, CDR2 FQNEAQ (reference sequence). The CDR3 sequence: CASRSHSGANVLTF. Here the CDR3 DNA reads TGTGCCAGCAGATCACACTCTGGGGCCAACGTCCTGACTTTC.